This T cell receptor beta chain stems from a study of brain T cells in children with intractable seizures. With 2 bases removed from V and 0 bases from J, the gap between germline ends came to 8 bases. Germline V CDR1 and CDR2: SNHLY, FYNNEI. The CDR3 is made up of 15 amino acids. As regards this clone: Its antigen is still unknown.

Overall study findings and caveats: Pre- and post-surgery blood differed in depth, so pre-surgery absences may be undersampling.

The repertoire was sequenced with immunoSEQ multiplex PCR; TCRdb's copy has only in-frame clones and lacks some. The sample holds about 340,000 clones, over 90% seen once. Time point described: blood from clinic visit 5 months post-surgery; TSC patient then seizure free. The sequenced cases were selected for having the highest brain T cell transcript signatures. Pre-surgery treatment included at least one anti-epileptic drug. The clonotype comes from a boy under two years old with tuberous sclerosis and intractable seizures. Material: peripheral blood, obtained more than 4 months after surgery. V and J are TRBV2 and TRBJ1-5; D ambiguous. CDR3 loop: CASSEHLDSNQPQHF. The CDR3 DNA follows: TGTGCCAGCAGTGAACACCTAGATAGCAATCAGCCCCAGCATTTT.